This T cell receptor (beta chain) is drawn from a study of blood T cell repertoires in COVID-19. Across the study: Both acute and convalescent COVID-19 samples were obtained from the United States, Italy and Spain.

Concerning this clone: A read error may account for a junction end that differs from germline.

Study processing details: By means of reference gene primer amplification, nucleated cell counts were estimated. Some clones are missing from TCRdb's copy, which holds only in-frame ones; the method was immunoSEQ multiplex PCR. V, J and clone size reflect that table, while D and trimming were determined from the DNA. This sample has about 330,000 clones, with about 90% found just once. The CDR3 is made up of 11 amino acids. The germline V gene encodes CDR1 MNHEY and CDR2 SVGAGI. The V and J genes are TRBV6-5 and TRBJ1-2; 10 positions agree with TRBD1. The source material was PBMCs or T cells enriched from blood (not recorded which). The TCR comes from a woman aged 30 to 39 who had recovered from COVID-19. The chain's CDR3 is CASRATGGCTF. DNA for the CDR3: TGTGCCAGCAGAGCGACAGGGGGCTGCACCTTC.